The source of this T cell receptor beta chain is a study of identical twins. The ends lost 5 bases at V and 5 bases at J; junction bases unmatched: 5. Germline loops: CDR1 MNHEY, CDR2 SMNVEV (reference sequence). CDR3 length equals 14 residues. Healthy Caucasians supplied all donations. It was template switching that added a universal primer site, and there were unique molecular identifiers on the cDNA. Via MiXCR, TCRdb re-called the 5' RACE reads, giving one row per CDR3 protein. The sample lists around 510,000 distinct CDR3 sequences; 13% to 15% were seen once. These data were likewise used in another study, on yellow fever vaccine responses in identical twins.

Sequencing was performed on CD4+ T cells sorted from blood. The TCR comes from a woman between 18 and 29 years old in good health. The chain couples TRBV27 to TRBJ2-7, with 11 bases lining up with TRBD1. The CDR3 DNA follows: TGTGCCAGCAGTCCAGGGGACAGGGGGGACGAGCAGTACTTC. Translation gives CASSPGDRGDEQYF.